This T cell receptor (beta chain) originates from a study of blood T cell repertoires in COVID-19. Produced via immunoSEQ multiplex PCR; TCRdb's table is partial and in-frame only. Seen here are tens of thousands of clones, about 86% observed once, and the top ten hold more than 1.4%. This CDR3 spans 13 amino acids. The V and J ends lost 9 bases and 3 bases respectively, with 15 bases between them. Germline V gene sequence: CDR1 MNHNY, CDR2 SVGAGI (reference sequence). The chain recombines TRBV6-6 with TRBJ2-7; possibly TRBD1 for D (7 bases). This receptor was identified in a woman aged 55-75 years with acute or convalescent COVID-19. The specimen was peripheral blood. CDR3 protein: CASTAGQIYEQYF. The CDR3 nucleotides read TGTGCCAGTACCGCGGGACAGATCTACGAGCAGTACTTC.